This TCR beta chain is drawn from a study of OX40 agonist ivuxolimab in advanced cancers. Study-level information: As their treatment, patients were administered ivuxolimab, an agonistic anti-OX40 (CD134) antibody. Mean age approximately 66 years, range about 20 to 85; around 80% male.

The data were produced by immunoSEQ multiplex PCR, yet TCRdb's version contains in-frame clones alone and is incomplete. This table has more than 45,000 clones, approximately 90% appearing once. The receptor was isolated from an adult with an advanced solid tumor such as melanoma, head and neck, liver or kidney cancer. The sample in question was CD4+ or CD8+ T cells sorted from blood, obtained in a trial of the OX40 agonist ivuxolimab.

The CDR3 sequence is CASSPQGRARNQPQHF. CDR3 coding DNA: TGTGCCAGCAGTCCGCAGGGCAGGGCGAGGAATCAGCCCCAGCATTTT. The chain uses TRBV6-6 and TRBJ1-5; tentatively, D is TRBD1 (5 bases). V lost 5 bases, J lost 4 bases, and 18 bases lay in between. Germline V lookup: CDR1 MNHNY, CDR2 SVGAGI (reference sequence). This CDR3 is 16 amino acids long.